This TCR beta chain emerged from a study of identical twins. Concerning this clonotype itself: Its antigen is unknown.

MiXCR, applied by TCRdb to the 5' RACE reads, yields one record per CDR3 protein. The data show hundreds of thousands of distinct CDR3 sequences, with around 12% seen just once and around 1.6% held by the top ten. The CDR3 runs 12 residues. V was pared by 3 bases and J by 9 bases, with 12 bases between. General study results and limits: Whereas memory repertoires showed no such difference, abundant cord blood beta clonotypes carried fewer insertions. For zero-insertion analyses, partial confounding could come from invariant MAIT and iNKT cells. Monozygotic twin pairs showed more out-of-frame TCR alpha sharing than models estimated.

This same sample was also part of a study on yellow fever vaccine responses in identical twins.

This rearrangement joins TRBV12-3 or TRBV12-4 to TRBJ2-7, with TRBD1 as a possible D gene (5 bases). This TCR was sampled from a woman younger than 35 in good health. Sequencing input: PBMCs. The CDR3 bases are TGTGCCAGCAGTTTTTGCAGGGAAGGGCAGTACGTC. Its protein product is CASSFCREGQYV.